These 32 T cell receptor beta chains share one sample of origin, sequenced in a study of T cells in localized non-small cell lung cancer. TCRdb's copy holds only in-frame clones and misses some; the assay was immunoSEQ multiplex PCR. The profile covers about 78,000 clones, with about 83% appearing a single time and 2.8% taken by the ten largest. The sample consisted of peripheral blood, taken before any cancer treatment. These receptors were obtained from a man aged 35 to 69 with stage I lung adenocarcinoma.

Here the CDR3 DNA reads TGTGCCAGCTCACCATCCCTAGGAAAAACCTACGAGCAGTACTTC. Its protein product is CASSPSLGKTYEQYF. J is TRBJ2-7 and V is TRBV18; D ambiguous. This CDR3 contains 15 residues. Trimming removed 2 bases from V and 2 bases from J, with 13 bases in between. CDR1 is KGHSH, CDR2 LQKENI, per germline.

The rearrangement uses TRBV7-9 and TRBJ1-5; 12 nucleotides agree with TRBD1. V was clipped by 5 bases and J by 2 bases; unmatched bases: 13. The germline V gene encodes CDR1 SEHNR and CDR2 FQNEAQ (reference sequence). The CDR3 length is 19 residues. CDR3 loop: CASSPTGTGGLWGNQPQHF. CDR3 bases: TGTGCCAGCAGCCCCACCGGGACAGGGGGCTTATGGGGCAATCAGCCCCAGCATTTT.

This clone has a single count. The DNA of the CDR3 is TGTGCCAGCAGCTTAACCGGGGACTACGAGCAGTACTTC. Its translation: CASSLTGDYEQYF. The genes are TRBV7-9 and TRBJ2-7, with D maybe TRBD2 (5 bases). Per germline, CDR1 SEHNR and CDR2 FQNEAQ (reference sequence). The CDR3 covers 13 residues. V dropped 2 bases and J dropped 3 bases, with 8 bases sitting between them.

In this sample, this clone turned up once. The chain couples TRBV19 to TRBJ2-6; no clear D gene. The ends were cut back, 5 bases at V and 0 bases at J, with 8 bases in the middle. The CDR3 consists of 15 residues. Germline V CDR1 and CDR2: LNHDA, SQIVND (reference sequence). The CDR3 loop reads CASSPRGSGANVLTF. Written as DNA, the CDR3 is TGTGCCAGTAGTCCGCGAGGCTCTGGGGCCAACGTCCTGACTTTC.

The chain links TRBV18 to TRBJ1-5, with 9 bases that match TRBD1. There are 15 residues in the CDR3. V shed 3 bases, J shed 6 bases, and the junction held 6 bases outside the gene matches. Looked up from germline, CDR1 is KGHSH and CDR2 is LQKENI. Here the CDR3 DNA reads TGTGCCAGCTCACCTTCCGGGACAGGGTCTCAGCCCCAGCATTTT. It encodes CASSPSGTGSQPQHF.

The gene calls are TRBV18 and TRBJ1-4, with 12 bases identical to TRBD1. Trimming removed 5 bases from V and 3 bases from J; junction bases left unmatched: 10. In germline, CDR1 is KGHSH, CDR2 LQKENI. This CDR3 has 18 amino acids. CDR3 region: CASSSTGTGGSSNEKLFF. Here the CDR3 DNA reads TGTGCCAGCTCATCCACCGGGACAGGGGGCAGTTCTAATGAAAAACTGTTTTTT.

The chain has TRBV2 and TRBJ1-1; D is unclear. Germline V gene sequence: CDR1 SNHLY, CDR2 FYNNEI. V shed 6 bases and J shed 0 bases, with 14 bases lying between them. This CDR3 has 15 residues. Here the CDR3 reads CASRVGSTVNTEAFF. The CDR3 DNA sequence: TGTGCCAGCAGGGTAGGCTCGACGGTGAACACTGAAGCTTTCTTT.

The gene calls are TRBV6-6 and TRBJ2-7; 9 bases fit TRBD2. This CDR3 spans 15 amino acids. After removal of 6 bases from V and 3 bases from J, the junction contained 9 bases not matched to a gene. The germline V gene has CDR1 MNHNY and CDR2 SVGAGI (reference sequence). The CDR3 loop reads CASSSRTSVGYEQYF. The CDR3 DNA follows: TGTGCCAGCAGCTCCCGGACTAGCGTTGGCTACGAGCAGTACTTC.

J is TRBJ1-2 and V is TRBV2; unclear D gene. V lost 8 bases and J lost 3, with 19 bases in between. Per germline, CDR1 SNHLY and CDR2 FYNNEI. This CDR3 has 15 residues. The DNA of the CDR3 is TGTGCCAGCGTCCAACGACCCGACGGCTACTATGGCTACACCTTC. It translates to CASVQRPDGYYGYTF.

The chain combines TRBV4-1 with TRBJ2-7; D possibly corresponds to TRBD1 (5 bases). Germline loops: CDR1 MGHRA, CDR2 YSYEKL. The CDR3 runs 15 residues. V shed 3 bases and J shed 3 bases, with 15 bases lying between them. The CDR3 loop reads CASSHAQGTDYEQYF. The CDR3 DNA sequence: TGCGCCAGCAGCCACGCCCAGGGAACTGACTACGAGCAGTACTTC.

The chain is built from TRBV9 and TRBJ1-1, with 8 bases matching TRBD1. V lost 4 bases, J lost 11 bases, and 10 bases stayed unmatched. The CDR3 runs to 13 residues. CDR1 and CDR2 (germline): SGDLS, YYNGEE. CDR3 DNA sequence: TGTGCCAGCAGCCCTCCCGGACAGGGTGGCGCTTTCTTT. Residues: CASSPPGQGGAFF.

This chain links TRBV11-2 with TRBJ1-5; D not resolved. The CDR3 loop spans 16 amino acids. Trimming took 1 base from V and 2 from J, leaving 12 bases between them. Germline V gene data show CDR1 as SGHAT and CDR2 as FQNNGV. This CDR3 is CASSLGPSRGNQPQHF. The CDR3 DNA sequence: TGTGCCAGCAGCTTAGGCCCGTCTAGGGGCAATCAGCCCCAGCATTTT.

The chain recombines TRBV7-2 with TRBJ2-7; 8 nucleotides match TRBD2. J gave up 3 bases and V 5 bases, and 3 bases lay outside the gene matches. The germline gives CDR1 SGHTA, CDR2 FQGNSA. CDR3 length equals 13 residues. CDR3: CASSRGLDYEQYF. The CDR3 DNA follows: TGTGCCAGCAGCCGGGGACTAGACTACGAGCAGTACTTC.

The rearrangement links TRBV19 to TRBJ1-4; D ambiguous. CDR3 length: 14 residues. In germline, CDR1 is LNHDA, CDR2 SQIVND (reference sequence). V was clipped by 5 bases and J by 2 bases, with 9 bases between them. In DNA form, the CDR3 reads TGTGCCAGTAGTTCATACGGGACTAATGAAAAACTGTTTTTT. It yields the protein CASSSYGTNEKLFF.

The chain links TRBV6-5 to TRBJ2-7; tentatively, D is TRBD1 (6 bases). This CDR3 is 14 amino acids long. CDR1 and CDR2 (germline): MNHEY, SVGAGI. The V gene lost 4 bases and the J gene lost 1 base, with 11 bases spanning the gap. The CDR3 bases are TGTGCCAGCAGTTCGTACAGGGAGTCCTACGAGCAGTACTTC. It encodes CASSSYRESYEQYF.

The CDR3 protein is CASSPQGTSGLGTYEQYF. The DNA for the CDR3 is TGTGCCAGCAGCCCACAAGGGACTAGCGGCCTCGGGACCTACGAGCAGTACTTC. The chain couples TRBV4-2 to TRBJ2-7; TRBD2 aligns across 11 bases. Germline CDR1 LGHNA, CDR2 YNFKEQ. Losses at the gene ends were 4 bases for V and 2 bases for J; bases not matched to a gene: 13. The CDR3 totals 18 residues.

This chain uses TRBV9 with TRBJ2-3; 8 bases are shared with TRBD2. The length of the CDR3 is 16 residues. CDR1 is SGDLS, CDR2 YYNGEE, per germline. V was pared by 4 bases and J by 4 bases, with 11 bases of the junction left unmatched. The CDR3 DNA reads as TGTGCCAGCAGCCCCACTAGCGGCCCTGCTTCAGATACGCAGTATTTT. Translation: CASSPTSGPASDTQYF.

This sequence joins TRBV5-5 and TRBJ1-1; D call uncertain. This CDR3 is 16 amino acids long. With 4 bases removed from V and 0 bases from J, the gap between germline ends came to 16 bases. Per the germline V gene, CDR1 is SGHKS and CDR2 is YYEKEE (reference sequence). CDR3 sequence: CASSGGLLTLNTEAFF. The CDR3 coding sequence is TGTGCCAGCAGCGGCGGGCTCCTTACTCTGAACACTGAAGCTTTCTTT.

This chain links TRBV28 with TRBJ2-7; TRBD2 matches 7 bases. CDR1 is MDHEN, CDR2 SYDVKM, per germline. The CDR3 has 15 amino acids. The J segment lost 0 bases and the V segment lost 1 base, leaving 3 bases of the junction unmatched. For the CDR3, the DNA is TGTGCCAGCAGTTTATTCGGGGGGAGCTCCTACGAGCAGTACTTC. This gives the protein CASSLFGGSSYEQYF.

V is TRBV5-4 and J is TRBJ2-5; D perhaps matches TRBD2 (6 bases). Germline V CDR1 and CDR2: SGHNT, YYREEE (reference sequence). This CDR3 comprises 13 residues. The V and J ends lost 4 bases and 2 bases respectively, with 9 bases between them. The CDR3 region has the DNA TGTGCCAGCAGCAGGGGACTGCAAGAGACCCAGTACTTC. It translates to CASSRGLQETQYF.

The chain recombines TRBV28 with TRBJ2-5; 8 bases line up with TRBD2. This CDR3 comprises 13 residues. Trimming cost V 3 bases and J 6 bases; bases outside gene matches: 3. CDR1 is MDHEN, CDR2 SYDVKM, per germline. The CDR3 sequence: CASSFGGRKTQYF. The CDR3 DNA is TGTGCCAGCAGTTTCGGCGGGAGGAAGACCCAGTACTTC.

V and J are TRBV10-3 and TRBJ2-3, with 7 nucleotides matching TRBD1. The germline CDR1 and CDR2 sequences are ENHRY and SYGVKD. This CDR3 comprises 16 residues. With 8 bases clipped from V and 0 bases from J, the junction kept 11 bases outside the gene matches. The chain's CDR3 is CAISRGDSKSTDTQYF. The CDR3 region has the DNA TGTGCCATCTCCCGAGGGGACAGTAAAAGCACAGATACGCAGTATTTT.

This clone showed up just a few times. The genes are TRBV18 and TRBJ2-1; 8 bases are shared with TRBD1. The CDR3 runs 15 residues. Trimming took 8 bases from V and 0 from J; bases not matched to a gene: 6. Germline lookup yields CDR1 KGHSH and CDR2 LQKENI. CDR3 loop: CASLRTGNSYNEQFF. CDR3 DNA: TGTGCCAGCCTAAGGACAGGGAACTCCTACAATGAGCAGTTCTTC.

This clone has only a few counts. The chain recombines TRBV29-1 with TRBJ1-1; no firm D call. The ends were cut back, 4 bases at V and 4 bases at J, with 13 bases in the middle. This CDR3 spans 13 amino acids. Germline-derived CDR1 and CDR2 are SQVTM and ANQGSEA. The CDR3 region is CSVGRVGGTEAFF. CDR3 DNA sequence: TGCAGCGTTGGGCGGGTGGGAGGCACTGAAGCTTTCTTT.

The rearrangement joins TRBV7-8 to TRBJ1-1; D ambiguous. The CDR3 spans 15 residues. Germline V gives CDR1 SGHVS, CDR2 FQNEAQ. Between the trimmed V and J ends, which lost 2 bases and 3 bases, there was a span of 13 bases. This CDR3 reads CASSLQSESDTEAFF. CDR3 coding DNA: TGTGCCAGCAGCTTACAGTCAGAGTCAGACACTGAAGCTTTCTTT.

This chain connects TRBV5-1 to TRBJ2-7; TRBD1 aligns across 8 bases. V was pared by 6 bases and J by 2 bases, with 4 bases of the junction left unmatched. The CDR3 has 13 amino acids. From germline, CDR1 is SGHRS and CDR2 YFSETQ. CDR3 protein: CASTDRVTYEQYF. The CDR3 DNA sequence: TGCGCCAGCACGGACAGGGTCACCTACGAGCAGTACTTC.

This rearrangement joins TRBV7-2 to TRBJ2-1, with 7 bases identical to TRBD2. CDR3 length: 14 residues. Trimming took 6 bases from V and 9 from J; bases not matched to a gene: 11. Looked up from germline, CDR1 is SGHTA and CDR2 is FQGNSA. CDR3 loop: CASSRVGGVVEQFF. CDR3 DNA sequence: TGTGCCAGCAGTCGCGTGGGGGGGGTTGTTGAGCAGTTCTTC.

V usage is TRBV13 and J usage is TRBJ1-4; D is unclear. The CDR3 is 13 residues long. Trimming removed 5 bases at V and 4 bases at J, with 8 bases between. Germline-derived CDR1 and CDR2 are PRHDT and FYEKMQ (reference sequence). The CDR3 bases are TGTGCCAGCAGCGGAGGGCTTAATGAAAAACTGTTTTTT. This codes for CASSGGLNEKLFF. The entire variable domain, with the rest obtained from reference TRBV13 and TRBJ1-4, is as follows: AAGVIQSPRHLIKEKRETATLKCYPIPRHDTVYWYQQGPGQDPQFLISFYEKMQSDKGSIPDRFSAQQFSDYHSELNMSSLELGDSALYFCASSGGLNEKLFFGSGTQLSVL.

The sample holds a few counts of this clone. The CDR3 loop reads CSAPQGLRTYNEQFF. For the CDR3, the DNA is TGCAGCGCCCCACAGGGACTTCGTACATACAATGAGCAGTTCTTC. The V gene is TRBV29-1, the J gene TRBJ2-1, with D perhaps matching TRBD1 or TRBD2 (6 bases each). V dropped 7 bases and J dropped 4 bases, with 20 bases sitting between them. CDR1 is SQVTM, CDR2 ANQGSEA, per germline. This CDR3 comprises 15 residues.

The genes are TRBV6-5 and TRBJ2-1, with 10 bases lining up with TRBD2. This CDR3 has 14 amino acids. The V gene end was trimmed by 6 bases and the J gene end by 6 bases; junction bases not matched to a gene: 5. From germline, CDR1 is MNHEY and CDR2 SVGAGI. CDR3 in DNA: TGTGCCAGCAGGTCGGCTAGCGGGAGCAATGAGCAGTTCTTC. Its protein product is CASRSASGSNEQFF.

This CDR3 reads CASSSGTSGPYNEQFF. The CDR3 DNA reads TGCGCCAGCAGCAGCGGGACTAGCGGGCCCTACAATGAGCAGTTCTTC. The chain combines TRBV5-1 with TRBJ2-1, with TRBD2 identical over 12 bases. Germline CDR1 and CDR2: SGHRS and YFSETQ. V trimming: 4 bases; J trimming: 2 bases; junction bases outside the gene matches: 4. This CDR3 contains 16 residues. Using reference TRBV5-1 and TRBJ2-1 for the parts outside the CDR3, the full variable domain is KAGVTQTPRYLIKTRGQQVTLSCSPISGHRSVSWYQQTPGQGLQFLFEYFSETQRNKGNFPGRFSGRQFSNSRSEMNVSTLELGDSALYLCASSSGTSGPYNEQFFGPGTRLTVL.

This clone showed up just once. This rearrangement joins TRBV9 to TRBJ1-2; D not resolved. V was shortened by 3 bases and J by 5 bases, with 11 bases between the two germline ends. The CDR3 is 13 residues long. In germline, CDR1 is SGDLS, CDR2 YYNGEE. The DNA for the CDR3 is TGTGCCAGCAGCGAGCAGACGGATTATGGCTACACCTTC. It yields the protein CASSEQTDYGYTF.